This is a list of T cell receptor beta chains from one sample in a study of vaccination and CD4 T cells after COVID-19. One entry per CDR3 protein results from TCRdb running MiXCR on the PCR reads. This sample has approximately 20,000 distinct CDR3 sequences, with approximately 60% found just once. Their specific antigens are unknown. The material sequenced was CD4+ T cells from blood, cultured in vitro. The origin of the receptors is a human donor who had recovered from COVID-19. The CDR3 runs from the conserved cysteine through the conserved F or W. The D gene is left open where the match is weak. Clone size is not always given. Where it is, it says once, few, many or a class for expanded clones.

>TRBV27|TRBJ2-1|.|TRBD1
TGTGCCAGCAGTTTAGGGGGACAGGGGTACAATGAGCAGTTCTTC
CASSLGGQGYNEQFF
>TRBV19|TRBJ1-5|.|.
TGTGCCAGTAGTCAGAGACAGGTCCAACAGCCCCAGCATTTT
CASSQRQVQQPQHF
>TRBV2|TRBJ1-6|few|.
TGTGCCAGCAGTGAAGCGACAGGTCGTTCACCCCTCCACTTT
CASSEATGRSPLHF
>TRBV20-1|TRBJ2-7|few|TRBD2
TGCAGTGCCCCAAGGACGGGACTAGCGGGAGTCGAGCAGTACTTC
CSAPRTGLAGVEQYF
>TRBV15|TRBJ2-2|.|TRBD2
TGTGCCACCAGCACGAGGACTAGTCTAACCGGGGAGCTGTTTTTT
CATSTRTSLTGELFF
>TRBV6-1|TRBJ1-6|few|TRBD1
TGTGCCAGCAGTACCGACAGGGGAGGTTCACCCCTCCACTTT
CASSTDRGGSPLHF
>TRBV7-3|TRBJ2-3|.|.
TGTGCCAGCAGTCCACGTCCAGGGTCCACAGATACGCAGTATTTT
CASSPRPGSTDTQYF
>TRBV6-2/TRBV6-3|TRBJ1-4|.|.
TGTGCCAGCAGTCCTGGACGGGAAAAACTGTTTTTT
CASSPGREKLFF
>TRBV2|TRBJ2-4|.|.
TGTGCCAGCAGTGGCGATCTAGCCAAAAACATTCAGTACTTC
CASSGDLAKNIQYF
>TRBV7-9|TRBJ2-5|.|.
TGTGCCAGCAGCTACAACAGGGAGACCCAGTACTTC
CASSYNRETQYF
>TRBV5-1|TRBJ2-7|.|.
TGCGCCAGCAGCTTGTCCCCCGGACTAACATACGAGCAGTACTTC
CASSLSPGLTYEQYF
>TRBV27|TRBJ2-3|few|.
TGTGCCAGCAGTTATGGCACCAGCACAGATACGCAGTATTTT
CASSYGTSTDTQYF
>TRBV7-2|TRBJ1-2|.|.
TGTGCCAGCAGCTTAGCGGAAGGGCACTATGGCTACACCTTC
CASSLAEGHYGYTF
>TRBV3-1|TRBJ2-7|.|.
TGTGCCAGCAGCCAAAGAGGGAGGCCCTACGAGCAGTACTTC
CASSQRGRPYEQYF
>TRBV2|TRBJ2-1|.|TRBD2
TGTGCCAGCAGTGCACTGCGCCTTCTGACTAGCGGGCTTAATGAGCAGTTCTTC
CASSALRLLTSGLNEQFF
>TRBV27|TRBJ2-1|.|TRBD2
TGTGCCAGCAGACACGGGACTAGCGGGAGGACGAGGAATGAGCAGTTCTTC
CASRHGTSGRTRNEQFF
>TRBV19|TRBJ2-2|.|.
TGTGCCAGTAGTATAGGGACAGTTCGGACCGGGGAGCTGTTTTTT
CASSIGTVRTGELFF
>TRBV11-2|TRBJ1-1|once|.
TGTGCCAGCAGCCACCCCAGGGGGAACACTGAAGCTTTCTTT
CASSHPRGNTEAFF
>TRBV19|TRBJ1-5|.|.
TGTGCCAGTAGTATGGGGTTTGGGGGTCAGCCCCAGCATTTT
CASSMGFGGQPQHF
>TRBV19|TRBJ2-7|.|TRBD2
TGTGCCAGTAGTATCTTCGGGACTAGCGGTTACGAGCAGTACTTC
CASSIFGTSGYEQYF
>TRBV24-1|TRBJ2-5|few|TRBD1
TGTGCCACCAGTGACCCCGGGACAGGCCCTGGAGAGACCCAGTACTTC
CATSDPGTGPGETQYF
>TRBV20-1|TRBJ2-2|few|TRBD1
TGCAGTGCTAGAGGGGGGACAGGGTACACCGGGGAGCTGTTTTTT
CSARGGTGYTGELFF
>TRBV10-1|TRBJ1-6|.|.
TGCGCCAGCAGAAAATTACAGCAGGGATTTGAGAATTCACCCCTCCACTTT
CASRKLQQGFENSPLHF
>TRBV5-1|TRBJ1-5|.|.
TGCGCCAGCAGCTGGGGAGGGGTAGATCAGCCCCAGCATTTT
CASSWGGVDQPQHF
>TRBV6-1|TRBJ2-7|once|TRBD1
TGTGCCAGCGGACCAGGGGGTTACGAGCAGTACTTC
CASGPGGYEQYF
>TRBV28|TRBJ1-6|once|TRBD1
TGTGCCAGCAGCCCAGCCAGGACAGGGGGCATGTCACCCCTCCACTTT
CASSPARTGGMSPLHF
>TRBV5-1|TRBJ2-6|.|TRBD1
TGCGCCAGCAGCGAGGGGACAGGGGAACTCTCTGGGGCCAACGTCCTGACTTTC
CASSEGTGELSGANVLTF
>TRBV21-1|TRBJ2-4|.|.
TGTGCCAGCAGCAAAGGAGGCCATCCCCCCGCACTAGCCAAAAACATTCAGTACTTC
CASSKGGHPPALAKNIQYF
>TRBV7-2|TRBJ2-5|.|.
TGTGCCAGCAGTTTTACCCCGGGAAGGGGTCAAGAGACCCAGTACTTC
CASSFTPGRGQETQYF
>TRBV27|TRBJ2-6|.|.
TGTGCCAGCAGTTTAGTTACGGATTTCTCTGGGGCCAACGTCCTGACTTTC
CASSLVTDFSGANVLTF
>TRBV9|TRBJ2-2|.|.
TGTGCCAGCAGCGTAGACCCGGCCACCGGGGAGCTGTTTTTT
CASSVDPATGELFF
>TRBV10-1|TRBJ2-1|few|TRBD2
TGCGCCAGCAGCGTAGCGGGAGGGCCCTACAATGAGCAGTTCTTC
CASSVAGGPYNEQFF
>TRBV9|TRBJ1-2|.|.
TGTGCCAGCAGCATGCGACGGGGAACCGGGGGCTACACCTTC
CASSMRRGTGGYTF
>TRBV2|TRBJ1-2|few|.
TGTGCCAGCAGTGGACCGAATAAGGACGGCTACACCTTC
CASSGPNKDGYTF
>TRBV6-1|TRBJ2-5|few|.
TGTGCCAGCAGTGAACCGGGGCAAGAGACCCAGTACTTC
CASSEPGQETQYF
>TRBV20-1|TRBJ2-3|.|TRBD2
TGCAGTGCTAGACCGGGACTAGCCGTAGATACGCAGTATTTT
CSARPGLAVDTQYF
>TRBV28|TRBJ1-1|once|.
TGTGCCAGCAGTGGCGTTGTATACACGGCCCAAGCTTTCTTT
CASSGVVYTAQAFF
>TRBV27|TRBJ2-7|.|.
TGTGCCAGCAGTTTTCGGGAGCGGTACGAGCAGTACTTC
CASSFRERYEQYF
>TRBV28|TRBJ2-5|.|.
TGTGCCAGCACCCCGGAGGGGGAGACCCAGTACTTC
CASTPEGETQYF
>TRBV20-1|TRBJ1-5|large|.
TGCAGTGCTAACAGGGGCAATCAGCCCCAGCATTTT
CSANRGNQPQHF
>TRBV7-9|TRBJ1-3|.|.
TGTGCCAGCAGCTTGTTTGGCTCTGGAAACACCATATATTTT
CASSLFGSGNTIYF
>TRBV2|TRBJ2-1|.|.
TGTGCCAGCAGTGACATCTCCTACAATGAGCAGTTCTTC
CASSDISYNEQFF
>TRBV20-1|TRBJ1-5|.|TRBD1
TGCAGTGCTAGAGAGGCTCGGACAGGGATGGGTCAGCCCCAGCATTTT
CSAREARTGMGQPQHF
>TRBV7-9|TRBJ2-1|.|.
TGTGCCAGCAGCCCTTACAATGAGCAGTTCTTC
CASSPYNEQFF
>TRBV2|TRBJ2-3|.|.
TGTGCCAGCACTCAGGAGAGATCTGGCACAGATACGCAGTATTTT
CASTQERSGTDTQYF
>TRBV19|TRBJ2-5|.|.
TGTGCCAGCAGAGGGAGTTCTCAAGAGACCCAGTACTTC
CASRGSSQETQYF
>TRBV29-1|TRBJ2-2|few|.
TGCAGCGCGACCCGTTGGGCTGGCGGGGAGCTGTTTTTT
CSATRWAGGELFF
>TRBV30|TRBJ1-1|.|.
TGTGCCTGGAGTGTAAACGGGGCGGTCTCAGCTTTCTTT
CAWSVNGAVSAFF
>TRBV30|TRBJ2-5|.|TRBD2
TGTGCCTGGAGTGTACTAGCGGGAGGGCCCGGAGAGACCCAGTACTTC
CAWSVLAGGPGETQYF
>TRBV7-7|TRBJ2-5|.|.
TGTGCCAGCAGCTCAGGTGGTGGAGGAATCCAGTACTTC
CASSSGGGGIQYF
>TRBV6-1|TRBJ2-7|.|TRBD2
TGTGCCAGCACCCGGGAGGGGTCAGCCGAGCAGTACTTC
CASTREGSAEQYF
>TRBV27|TRBJ1-1|.|.
TGTGCCAGCAGTCTAAAACCACTAAACACTGAAGCTTTCTTT
CASSLKPLNTEAFF
>TRBV18|TRBJ2-1|.|TRBD2
TGTGCCAGCTCCCGGGGGACTAGCGGGATCAATGAGCAGTTCTTC
CASSRGTSGINEQFF